The clone carrying this T cell receptor (beta chain) was seen just once. There are 15 residues in the CDR3. The germline CDR1 and CDR2 sequences are LNHDA and SQIVND (reference sequence). The V end was cut by 0 bases, the J end by 9 bases, with 12 bases between. The entry originates in a study of blood T cell repertoires in COVID-19. Measured with immunoSEQ multiplex PCR; TCRdb has only the in-frame clones, and not every one. The sample has 150,000 or so clones, approximately 83% seen once. The chain links TRBV19 to TRBJ1-6; D remains ambiguous. The source of this sequence is a woman aged 60-70 years with COVID-19, enrolled during active disease. What was sequenced was peripheral blood. The CDR3: CASSIDGAAASPLHF. The CDR3 DNA reads as TGTGCCAGTAGTATAGATGGAGCCGCGGCTTCACCCCTCCACTTT.